A selection of T cell receptor beta chains follows, all from one sample in a study of blood T cell repertoires in COVID-19. Repertoires were generated with immunoSEQ multiplex PCR, while TCRdb's copy carries only in-frame clones and drops some. This table holds 35,000 to 45,000 clones, about 86% found once. Sequencing was carried out using peripheral blood. The receptors come from a man aged 35 to 55 with active COVID-19. Each CDR3 is given with its conserved first and last residue. The D gene is left open where the match is weak. Part of the rows lack a size; the others show once, few, many or a class for expanded clones.

v_gene: TRBV5-8; j_gene: TRBJ2-1; abundance: NA; d_gene: TRBD2; CDR3aa: CASSEGLVEQFF; CDR3nt: TGTGCCAGCAGCGAGGGACTAGTTGAACAGTTCTTC
v_gene: TRBV5-6; j_gene: TRBJ2-3; abundance: NA; d_gene: NA; CDR3aa: CASSLRRISTDTQYF; CDR3nt: TGTGCCAGCAGCTTGAGGCGGATTAGCACAGATACGCAGTATTTT
v_gene: TRBV15; j_gene: TRBJ2-3; abundance: few; d_gene: TRBD2; CDR3aa: CATSSSGPRTDTQYF; CDR3nt: TGTGCCACCAGCAGTAGCGGGCCGCGCACAGATACGCAGTATTTT
v_gene: TRBV5-1; j_gene: TRBJ2-2; abundance: few; d_gene: NA; CDR3aa: CASSLGPGELFF; CDR3nt: TGCGCCAGCAGCCTAGGTCCCGGGGAGCTGTTTTTT
v_gene: TRBV7-3; j_gene: TRBJ2-1; abundance: NA; d_gene: NA; CDR3aa: CASSLNAGYNEQFF; CDR3nt: TGTGCCAGCAGCTTAAACGCGGGGTACAATGAGCAGTTCTTC
v_gene: TRBV29-1; j_gene: TRBJ2-5; abundance: NA; d_gene: NA; CDR3aa: CSAGVGATQETQYF; CDR3nt: TGCAGCGCTGGGGTGGGGGCCACACAAGAGACCCAGTACTTC
v_gene: TRBV4-2; j_gene: TRBJ2-3; abundance: NA; d_gene: TRBD2; CDR3aa: CASSQGLAGVQPDTQYF; CDR3nt: TGTGCCAGCAGCCAAGGACTAGCGGGAGTTCAGCCAGATACGCAGTATTTT
v_gene: TRBV30; j_gene: TRBJ2-2; abundance: NA; d_gene: TRBD1; CDR3aa: CAWNPQGRNTGELFF; CDR3nt: TGTGCCTGGAACCCACAGGGGCGTAACACCGGGGAGCTGTTTTTT
v_gene: TRBV21-1; j_gene: TRBJ2-1; abundance: NA; d_gene: NA; CDR3aa: CASSKEKLRREGHDEQFF; CDR3nt: TGTGCCAGCAGCAAAGAAAAACTTAGACGGGAGGGCCATGATGAGCAGTTCTTC
v_gene: TRBV5-1; j_gene: TRBJ2-3; abundance: NA; d_gene: TRBD2; CDR3aa: CASSWGPASGREWKEDTQYF; CDR3nt: TGCGCCAGCAGCTGGGGCCCAGCCAGCGGGAGAGAGTGGAAGGAGGATACGCAGTATTTT
v_gene: TRBV7-2; j_gene: TRBJ2-3; abundance: once; d_gene: TRBD2; CDR3aa: CASSSAAGVGTDTQYF; CDR3nt: TGTGCCAGCAGCTCAGCAGCGGGAGTGGGCACAGATACGCAGTATTTT
v_gene: TRBV9; j_gene: TRBJ2-7; abundance: once; d_gene: TRBD2; CDR3aa: CASSPRVGLARREQYF; CDR3nt: TGTGCCAGCAGCCCACGGGTCGGACTAGCGCGACGGGAGCAGTACTTC
v_gene: TRBV10-3; j_gene: TRBJ1-5; abundance: NA; d_gene: NA; CDR3aa: CAISESEDQPQHF; CDR3nt: TGTGCCATCAGTGAGTCCGAGGATCAGCCCCAGCATTTT
v_gene: TRBV27; j_gene: TRBJ2-7; abundance: NA; d_gene: NA; CDR3aa: CASTPGGPSSYEQYF; CDR3nt: TGTGCCAGCACCCCCGGGGGGCCCAGCTCCTACGAGCAGTACTTC
v_gene: TRBV6-5; j_gene: TRBJ1-1; abundance: NA; d_gene: NA; CDR3aa: CASSYVWEGSGWAFF; CDR3nt: TGTGCCAGCAGTTACGTCTGGGAGGGAAGTGGCTGGGCTTTCTTT
v_gene: TRBV4-1; j_gene: TRBJ2-3; abundance: NA; d_gene: TRBD1; CDR3aa: CASSHMTGYTDTQYF; CDR3nt: TGCGCCAGCAGCCATATGACAGGGTATACAGATACGCAGTATTTT
v_gene: TRBV4-1; j_gene: TRBJ2-7; abundance: NA; d_gene: TRBD2; CDR3aa: CASSPKSTGGPPYEQYF; CDR3nt: TGCGCCAGCAGCCCCAAGAGTACGGGAGGGCCCCCCTACGAGCAGTACTTC
v_gene: TRBV6-1; j_gene: TRBJ2-5; abundance: NA; d_gene: NA; CDR3aa: CASSEWTGLGETQYF; CDR3nt: TGTGCCAGCAGTGAATGGACTGGCCTAGGAGAGACCCAGTACTTC
v_gene: TRBV12-3/TRBV12-4; j_gene: TRBJ1-1; abundance: NA; d_gene: NA; CDR3aa: CASSLGRNTEAFF; CDR3nt: TGTGCCAGCAGTTTAGGCAGGAACACTGAAGCTTTCTTT
v_gene: TRBV19; j_gene: TRBJ1-2; abundance: once; d_gene: NA; CDR3aa: CASSTSGQTDGYTF; CDR3nt: TGTGCCAGTAGTACGTCAGGACAGACCGATGGCTACACCTTC